This T cell receptor beta chain was documented in a study of blood T cells in healthy people across ages. As for the study in general: Through template switching, about one barcoded beta molecule was captured per two T cells, as measured in model experiments. The study's findings and limits: The unsorted PBMCs prevented any conclusive comparison of naive versus antigen-experienced cells. One million T cells yielded diversity estimates that were considered underestimates.

The CDR3 sequence is 13 residues long. Germline V gene data show CDR1 as KGHSH and CDR2 as LQKENI. Between the trimmed V and J ends, which lost 6 bases and 6 bases, there was a span of 12 bases. Remarks on this clonotype: Its antigen is undetermined.

PCR was performed a second time for about 7 to 12 cycles using a sample-barcoded 5' primer and a J-beta primer mix. A template-switch adaptor containing 12 random nucleotides labeled each cDNA molecule. TCRdb reprocessed the 5' RACE reads via MiXCR and lists one record per CDR3 protein. The top ten hold 15% to 20% of the sample, which has hundreds of thousands of distinct CDR3 sequences, about 42% seen once. Sequencing was performed on blood. The source of this sequence is an elderly man in good health. This sequence joins TRBV18 and TRBJ2-1, with D unresolved. The CDR3 protein is CASSPAAGNEQFF. Here the CDR3 DNA reads TGTGCCAGCTCGCCCGCCGCCGGCAATGAGCAGTTCTTC.